This T cell receptor (beta chain) was recorded in a study of T cell responses to AZD1222 COVID-19 vaccine. Points on this clone: As yet, its antigen is unknown.

Using immunoSEQ multiplex PCR, the repertoire was profiled, and TCRdb retains in-frame clones only, with some absent. The table lists about 130,000 clones, about 91% of them singletons. Study findings and constraints: The donors showed a predominance of white British ancestry and of females, with possible underestimation of clonal diversity.

The CDR3 sequence is 16 residues long. Germline-derived CDR1 and CDR2 are MNHEY and SVGEGT. Deletions cut 0 bases from V and 7 bases from J, with 13 bases between. The receptor was derived from an adult in good health. The chain is built from TRBV6-2 or TRBV6-3 and TRBJ1-6; D gene ambiguous. The sequencing here drew on peripheral blood, taken on day 0 of AZD1222 vaccination. The CDR3, as DNA: TGTGCCAGCAGTTACTCCTCGGGGTTTTGGAATTCACCCCTCCACTTT. This translates into CASSYSSGFWNSPLHF.